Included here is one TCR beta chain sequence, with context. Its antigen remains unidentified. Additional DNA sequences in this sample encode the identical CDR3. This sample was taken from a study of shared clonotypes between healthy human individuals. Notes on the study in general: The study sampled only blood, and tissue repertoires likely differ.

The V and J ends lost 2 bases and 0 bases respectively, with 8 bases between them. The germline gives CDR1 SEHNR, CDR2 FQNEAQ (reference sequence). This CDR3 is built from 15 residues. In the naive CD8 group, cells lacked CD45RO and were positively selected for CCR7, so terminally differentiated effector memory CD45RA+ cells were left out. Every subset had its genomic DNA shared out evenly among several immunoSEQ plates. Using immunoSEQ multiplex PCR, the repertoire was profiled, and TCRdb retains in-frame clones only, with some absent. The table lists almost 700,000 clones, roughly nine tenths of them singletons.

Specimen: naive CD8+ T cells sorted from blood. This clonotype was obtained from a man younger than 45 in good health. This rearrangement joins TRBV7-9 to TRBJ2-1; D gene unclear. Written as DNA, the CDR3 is TGTGCCAGCAGCTTATCGGAGTCCTCCTACAATGAGCAGTTCTTC. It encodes CASSLSESSYNEQFF. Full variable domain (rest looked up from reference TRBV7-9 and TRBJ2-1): DTGVSQNPRHKITKRGQNVTFRCDPISEHNRLYWYRQTLGQGPEFLTYFQNEAQLEKSRLLSDRFSAERPKGSFSTLEIQRTEQGDSAMYLCASSLSESSYNEQFFGPGTRLTVL.